Sequencing of this TCR beta chain was carried out in a study of T cell clones after liver transplantation. Across the study: Timepoints were pre-transplant, pre-withdrawal, and after withdrawal was completed or failed. Overall study results and limits: Low donor cell numbers restricted donor-reactive repertoire measurement in a couple of subjects. Small, mixed patient groups and varying post-transplant times limit these conclusions.

Comment on this clone: Its antigen is not known.

Profiling relied on immunoSEQ multiplex PCR, and the TCRdb table lists in-frame clones only, not all of them. The sample lists tens of thousands of clones, approximately 80% occurring once. Germline V gene sequence: CDR1 SGHNT, CDR2 YYREEE (reference sequence). The CDR3 runs to 15 residues. V lost 2 bases and J lost 4; bases outside the gene matches: 8. The receptor's source is a human patient who received a liver transplant. Some T cells may have come from the graft donor. V is TRBV5-4 and J is TRBJ2-5; TRBD1 matches 7 bases. The sample here was CD4+ T cells from blood, taken 12 months after liver transplant. CDR3: CASSFKGAVGETQYF. CDR3 bases: TGTGCCAGCAGCTTCAAGGGGGCTGTTGGAGAGACCCAGTACTTC.